This T cell receptor beta chain emerged from a study of blood T cell repertoires in COVID-19. Study information: In each case, the material was cDNA or gDNA derived from T cells, B-cell-depleted T cells, or PBMCs.

Donors in Cohort 3 counted as recovered after two negative PCRs, clearance, or symptom resolution. This clone was picked up one time. In the original workflow: Reference gene primer amplification gave nucleated cell count estimates. TCRdb's table, derived via immunoSEQ multiplex PCR, lists solely in-frame clones and lacks some. V and J calls and clone size are given by that table; D and trimming were obtained from the DNA. In the table there are a few hundred thousand clones, roughly 89% of which are singletons. The germline V gene encodes CDR1 MGHRA and CDR2 YSYEKL. Trimming shortened V by 2 bases and J by 8 bases, and 9 bases separated the two germline ends. The CDR3 sequence is 12 residues long.

The chain employs TRBV4-1 and TRBJ1-2; unclear D gene. Sequenced input: PBMCs or T cells enriched from blood (not recorded which). The sequence was obtained from a middle-aged woman who had recovered from COVID-19. CDR3 sequence: CASSQQDTGYTF. CDR3 coding DNA: TGCGCCAGCAGCCAACAGGATACGGGCTACACCTTC.